One and the same sample provided the 26 T cell receptor beta chains below, sequenced in a study of read filtering for tumor transcriptome and immune sequencing. The library was built from about 370 ng RNA with molecular barcoded adaptors for alpha/delta and beta/gamma chains. Each CDR3 protein is one row after TCRdb ran MiXCR on the reads. The profile shows 100,000 to 150,000 distinct CDR3 sequences, roughly 13% of them singletons. Material for sequencing was a population of CD138-negative cells sorted from bone marrow. The receptor source for this set is a donor at least 40 years old with multiple myeloma.

The V and J genes are TRBV28 and TRBJ2-7, with D maybe TRBD1 (5 bases). Deletions cut 4 bases from V and 3 bases from J, with 13 bases between. The germline V gene encodes CDR1 MDHEN and CDR2 SYDVKM. The CDR3 has 14 residues. CDR3 DNA: TGTGCCAGCAGTTCTGCAGGACAAATCTACGAGCAGTACTTC. Translated, it gives CASSSAGQIYEQYF.

The chain joins TRBV29-1 to TRBJ2-3, with D possibly being TRBD1 or TRBD2 (5 bases each). CDR3 length: 13 residues. V gave up 7 bases and J gave up 5 bases, with 16 bases separating them. Germline CDR1 reads SQVTM; CDR2 reads ANQGSEA. In DNA form, the CDR3 reads TGCAGCGCTATCCCGGGACCCAGAGATACGCAGTATTTT. Amino acids: CSAIPGPRDTQYF.

In this sample, this clonotype turned up many times. The chain recombines TRBV7-6 with TRBJ2-5; tentatively, D is TRBD1 or TRBD2 (5 bases each). The ends were cut back, 5 bases at V and 2 bases at J, with 15 bases in the middle. CDR1 and CDR2 (germline): SGHVS, FNYEAQ. This CDR3 has 15 amino acids. Written as DNA, the CDR3 is TGTGCCAGCAGCCCCTTGTTGGGGGATCAAGAGACCCAGTACTTC. Protein: CASSPLLGDQETQYF.

The V and J genes are TRBV5-1 and TRBJ2-7; 10 bases are shared with TRBD2. V gave up 2 bases and J gave up 2 bases; unmatched junction bases: 7. Germline assignment: CDR1 SGHRS and CDR2 YFSETQ. The CDR3 runs to 16 residues. CDR3 bases: TGCGCCAGCAGCTTATACGGGACTAGCGCACCCTACGAGCAGTACTTC. It specifies CASSLYGTSAPYEQYF.

Many counts were recorded for this clonotype. This chain uses TRBV20-1 with TRBJ1-5; the D gene is possibly TRBD1 (6 bases). The CDR3 runs to 13 residues. Between the trimmed V and J ends, which lost 3 bases and 4 bases, there was a span of 10 bases. Germline V CDR1 and CDR2: DFQATT, SNEGSKA (reference sequence). In DNA, the CDR3 is TGCAGTGCTAGGCGTAGGGGGAATCAGCCCCAGCATTTT. Amino acids: CSARRRGNQPQHF.

This sequence joins TRBV20-1 and TRBJ1-1; 9 bases match TRBD1. Losses at the gene ends were 7 bases for V and 1 base for J; bases not matched to a gene: 7. The CDR3 runs 14 residues. Germline V gene lookup returns CDR1 DFQATT and CDR2 SNEGSKA (reference sequence). CDR3: CSVPRTGANTEAFF. The CDR3 nucleotides read TGCAGTGTCCCCAGGACAGGGGCGAACACTGAAGCTTTCTTT.

Worth noting for this clonotype: Just one base apart from a much larger clone, this may be a read error. This chain links TRBV27 with TRBJ2-1, with TRBD1 matching 9 bases. This CDR3 is 17 amino acids long. Germline V gene sequence: CDR1 MNHEY, CDR2 SMNVEV (reference sequence). The CDR3 region has the DNA TGTGCCAGCAGTTCCCTCGGGACAGGGAAATCCTACAATGAGCAGCTCTTC. It specifies CASSSLGTGKSYNEQLF.

This clonotype has ten or more counts. The gene calls are TRBV5-6 and TRBJ2-5; 9 nucleotides match TRBD2. This CDR3 spans 15 amino acids. Unmatched junction bases numbered 7, after V lost 2 bases and J lost 5 bases. Germline CDR1 and CDR2: SGHDT and YYEEEE. DNA for the CDR3: TGTGCCAGCAGCTTCGGGACTAGCAGTGGTGAGACCCAGTACTTC. Its protein product is CASSFGTSSGETQYF.

This clonotype showed up many times. The chain joins TRBV18 to TRBJ2-1; 8 bases line up with TRBD2. The CDR3 spans 15 residues. Germline CDR1 reads KGHSH; CDR2 reads LQKENI. With V trimmed by 4 bases and J by 3 bases, 5 bases remained unmatched. CDR3 protein: CASSRAGVSYNEQFF. The CDR3 region has the DNA TGTGCCAGCTCACGAGCGGGAGTGAGCTACAATGAGCAGTTCTTC.

This clonotype was seen ten or more times. The chain uses TRBV29-1 and TRBJ2-1, with no clear D. Germline lookup yields CDR1 SQVTM and CDR2 ANQGSEA. The CDR3 is 11 amino acids. Trimming took 2 bases from V and 9 from J, leaving 8 bases between them. The chain's CDR3 is CSVERATEQFF. In DNA form, the CDR3 reads TGCAGCGTTGAACGGGCTACTGAGCAGTTCTTC.

Remarks on this clonotype: A single base is all that separates this from a far larger clone, so a read error is likely. The chain is built from TRBV7-3 and TRBJ2-1, with D hard to call. The germline CDR1 and CDR2 sequences are SGHTA and FQGTGA. V dropped 2 bases and J dropped 6 bases, with 8 bases sitting between them. This CDR3 is built from 13 residues. The chain's CDR3 is CASSLSGFNEQFF. CDR3 bases: TGTGCCAGCAGCTTATCCGGATTCAATGAGCAGTTCTTC.

This clonotype was seen repeatedly, ten times or more. The V and J genes are TRBV4-2 and TRBJ2-5; 11 nucleotides align to TRBD2. In germline, CDR1 is LGHNA, CDR2 YNFKEQ. J gave up 5 bases and V 0 bases, and 14 bases lay outside the gene matches. The length of the CDR3 is 19 residues. The CDR3 spells CASSQDYPVAGGPGETQYF. Written as DNA, the CDR3 is TGTGCCAGCAGCCAAGACTACCCGGTAGCGGGAGGGCCGGGCGAGACCCAGTACTTC.

This clonotype was recorded many times. CDR3 DNA sequence: TGTGCCAGCAGCCAAGTCTCCAGCGGGTACAGCACAGATACGCAGTATTTT. This codes for CASSQVSSGYSTDTQYF. The rearrangement uses TRBV4-2 and TRBJ2-3, with D possibly TRBD2 on 6 matching bases. The CDR3 has 17 residues. Germline V gives CDR1 LGHNA, CDR2 YNFKEQ. Trimming removed 1 base from V and 0 bases from J, with 14 bases in between.

This clonotype was detected a few times. The rearrangement uses TRBV6-6 and TRBJ2-6, with 8 bases aligning to TRBD1. This CDR3 contains 15 residues. Germline CDR1 reads MNHNY; CDR2 reads SVGAGI (reference sequence). The V segment lost 6 bases and the J segment 4 bases; nucleotides outside the gene matches: 5. The CDR3 here is CASSSRGRGANVLTF. The CDR3 DNA sequence: TGTGCCAGCAGCTCCAGGGGGCGGGGGGCCAACGTCCTGACTTTC.

This clonotype was recorded a few times. A much larger clone lies one base from this, so it may be a read error. The genes are TRBV7-9 and TRBJ1-5, with 8 bases fitting TRBD1. Germline trimming cut 5 bases from V and 6 bases from J; bases unmatched to any gene: 6. The CDR3 is 14 residues long. Per the germline V gene, CDR1 is SEHNR and CDR2 is FQNEAQ (reference sequence). This chain's CDR3 is CASSPTGDSQPQHF. The CDR3, as DNA: TGTGCCAGCAGCCCGACAGGGGATAGTCAGCCCCAGCATTTT.

This clonotype came up many times. V and J are TRBV20-1 and TRBJ2-2; 10 bases map to TRBD2. Germline trimming cut 6 bases from V and 0 bases from J; bases unmatched to any gene: 4. The CDR3 extends over 15 amino acids. Germline assignment: CDR1 DFQATT and CDR2 SNEGSKA (reference sequence). The CDR3 DNA is TGCAGTGCGTTAGCGGGAGGAACGAACACCGGGGAGCTGTTTTTT. Amino acids: CSALAGGTNTGELFF.

About this clonotype itself: This may stem from a read error, because a much larger clone lies one nucleotide away. This chain uses TRBV10-3 with TRBJ2-5, with no clear D. CDR3 size: 12 residues. The V gene's germline CDR1 is ENHRY and CDR2 SYGVKD. The CDR3: CAISGSEETQCF. As DNA, the CDR3 is TGTGCCATCAGTGGCTCAGAAGAGACCCAGTGCTTC.

This clonotype was observed at least ten times. V is TRBV7-9 and J is TRBJ1-1, with D unclear. Deletions cut 5 bases from V and 1 base from J, with 14 bases between. The CDR3 has 15 amino acids. Germline V gene data show CDR1 as SEHNR and CDR2 as FQNEAQ (reference sequence). CDR3 protein: CASSRHLGGNTEAFF. The CDR3 nucleotides read TGTGCCAGCAGCCGACACCTTGGAGGGAACACTGAAGCTTTCTTT.

The sample holds a few counts of this clonotype. Just one base apart from a much larger clone, this may be a read error. No conserved phenylalanine or tryptophan ends this CDR3, so it is likely a read error. The V call is TRBV7-9, the J call TRBJ1-2; D is possibly TRBD1 (5 bases). V dropped 2 bases and J dropped 6 bases, with 19 bases sitting between them. The CDR3 loop spans 16 amino acids. Germline V lookup: CDR1 SEHNR, CDR2 FQNEAQ (reference sequence). CDR3 bases: TGTGCCAGCAGCTTAACCGGGGCAGGGAGATTGGATGGCTACACCCTC. It codes for CASSLTGAGRLDGYTL.

This clonotype was counted at least ten times. The CDR3 here is CASSTETVPVSNGELFF. The CDR3 nucleotides are TGTGCCAGCAGTACGGAGACAGTGCCGGTGTCTAACGGGGAGCTGTTTTTT. The genes are TRBV6-5 and TRBJ2-2, with TRBD1 as a possible D gene (5 bases). The germline V gene encodes CDR1 MNHEY and CDR2 SVGAGI. Trimming took 5 bases from V and 7 from J, leaving 23 bases between them. The CDR3 loop spans 17 amino acids.

The table lists this clonotype with many counts. The J gene is TRBJ2-4, the V gene TRBV6-1, with 7 bases lining up with TRBD2. Germline loops: CDR1 MNHNS, CDR2 SASEGT. The trim removed 8 bases at V and 1 base at J, leaving 8 bases unmatched. The CDR3 sequence is 15 residues long. CDR3 loop: CASAWGREAKNIQYF. The CDR3 DNA follows: TGTGCCAGCGCCTGGGGGAGGGAGGCCAAAAACATTCAGTACTTC.

This clonotype has a count of ten or more. The CDR3 nucleotides read TGTGCCACCAGTGATCCCGGGACAGGAAACAATCAGCCCCAGCATTTT. Its translation is CATSDPGTGNNQPQHF. The chain carries TRBV24-1 and TRBJ1-5, with 8 bases aligning to TRBD1. Germline V lookup: CDR1 KGHDR, CDR2 SFDVKD. Trimming removed 3 bases from V and 3 bases from J; junction bases left unmatched: 6. The CDR3 sequence is 16 residues long.

Of note for this clonotype: A much larger clone sits a single nucleotide away, making a read error possible. This chain uses TRBV12-3 or TRBV12-4 with TRBJ2-1; no firm D call. The CDR3 contains 13 residues. V lost 4 bases, J lost 10 bases, and 14 bases lay in between. In nucleotides, the CDR3 is TGTGCCAGCAGTTATGGACGGGCGCGGGAGCAGTTCTTC. As protein: CASSYGRAREQFF.

With regard to this clonotype: A much larger clone differs from this one at a single base, so this may be a read error. The chain uses TRBV5-1 and TRBJ2-5; D perhaps matches TRBD1 (5 bases). CDR1 SGHRS and CDR2 YFSETQ come from the germline V gene. The CDR3 has 15 residues. Trimming cost V 3 bases and J 5 bases, with 17 bases left between them. Here the CDR3 reads CASSYMDTQRETQYF. The CDR3 nucleotides read TGCGCCAGCAGCTACATGGACACTCAGAGGGAGACCCAGTACTTC.

On this clonotype itself: This could be a read error, since a much larger clone is one nucleotide away. This rearrangement joins TRBV12-5 to TRBJ2-3, with D possibly being TRBD1 (5 bases). The CDR3 extends over 14 amino acids. Trimming took off 9 bases at V and 4 bases at J, with 17 bases between the two ends. The germline V gene has CDR1 LGHNT and CDR2 FRNRAP. The CDR3: CASQTVWGADTQYF. The CDR3, as DNA: TGTGCTAGCCAGACAGTGTGGGGCGCAGATACGCAGTATTTT.

This clonotype was detected ten times or more. The rearrangement links TRBV29-1 to TRBJ2-7; TRBD1 aligns across 9 bases. CDR3 size: 13 residues. Per the germline V gene, CDR1 is SQVTM and CDR2 is ANQGSEA. J gave up 4 bases and V 4 bases, and 5 bases lay outside the gene matches. In DNA form, the CDR3 reads TGCAGCGTTGTGACAGGGGGTCGGTACGAGCAGTACTTC. Translation gives CSVVTGGRYEQYF.